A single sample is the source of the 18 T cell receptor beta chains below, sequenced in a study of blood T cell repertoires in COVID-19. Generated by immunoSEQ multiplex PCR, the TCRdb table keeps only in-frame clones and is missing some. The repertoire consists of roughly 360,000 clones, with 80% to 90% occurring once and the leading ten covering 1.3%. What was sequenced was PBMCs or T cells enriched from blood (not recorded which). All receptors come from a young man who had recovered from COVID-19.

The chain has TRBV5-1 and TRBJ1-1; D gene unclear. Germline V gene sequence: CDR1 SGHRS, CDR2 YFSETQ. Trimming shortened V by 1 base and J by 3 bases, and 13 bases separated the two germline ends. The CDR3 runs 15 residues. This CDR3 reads CASSLLLGWDTEAFF. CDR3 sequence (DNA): TGCGCCAGCAGCTTGCTTTTGGGCTGGGACACTGAAGCTTTCTTT.

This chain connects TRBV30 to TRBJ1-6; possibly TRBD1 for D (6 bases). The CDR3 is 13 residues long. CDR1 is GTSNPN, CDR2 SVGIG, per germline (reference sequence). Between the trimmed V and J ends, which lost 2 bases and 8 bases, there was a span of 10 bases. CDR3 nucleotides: TGTGCCTGGAGTAGGGCAGGGGATTCACCCCTCCACTTT. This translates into CAWSRAGDSPLHF.

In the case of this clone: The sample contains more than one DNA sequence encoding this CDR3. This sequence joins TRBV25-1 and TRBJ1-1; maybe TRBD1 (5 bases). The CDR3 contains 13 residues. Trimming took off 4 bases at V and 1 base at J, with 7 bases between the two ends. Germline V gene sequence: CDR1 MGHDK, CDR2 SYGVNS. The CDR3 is CASSAQGNTEAFF. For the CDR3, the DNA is TGTGCCAGCAGTGCCCAGGGGAACACTGAAGCTTTCTTT.

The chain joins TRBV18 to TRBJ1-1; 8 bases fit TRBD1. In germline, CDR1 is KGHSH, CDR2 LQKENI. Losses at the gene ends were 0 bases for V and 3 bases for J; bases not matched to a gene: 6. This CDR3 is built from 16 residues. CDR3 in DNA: TGTGCCAGCTCACCACCTAGGCAGGGGGCTTACACTGAAGCTTTCTTT. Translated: CASSPPRQGAYTEAFF.

This CDR3 is CASSPTTSPGPQHF. The CDR3 DNA follows: TGTGCCAGCAGTCCCACGACAAGCCCCGGGCCCCAGCATTTT. The chain carries TRBV27 and TRBJ1-5; D not resolved. The V gene lost 5 bases and the J gene lost 9 bases, with 17 bases spanning the gap. Germline assignment: CDR1 MNHEY and CDR2 SMNVEV (reference sequence). There are 14 residues in the CDR3.

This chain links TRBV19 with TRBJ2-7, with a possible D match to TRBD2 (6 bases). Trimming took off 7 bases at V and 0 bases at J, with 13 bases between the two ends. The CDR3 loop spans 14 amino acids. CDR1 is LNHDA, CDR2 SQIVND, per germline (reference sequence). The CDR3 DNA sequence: TGTGCCAGTAACGGCGGGGTAAGCTCCTACGAGCAGTACTTC. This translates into CASNGGVSSYEQYF.

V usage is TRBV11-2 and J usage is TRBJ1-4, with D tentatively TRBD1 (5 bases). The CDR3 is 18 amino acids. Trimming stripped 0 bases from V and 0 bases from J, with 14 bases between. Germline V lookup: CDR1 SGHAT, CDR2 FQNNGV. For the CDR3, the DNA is TGTGCCAGCAGCTTAGATGCATGGGGGGGGTCAACTAATGAAAAACTGTTTTTT. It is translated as CASSLDAWGGSTNEKLFF.

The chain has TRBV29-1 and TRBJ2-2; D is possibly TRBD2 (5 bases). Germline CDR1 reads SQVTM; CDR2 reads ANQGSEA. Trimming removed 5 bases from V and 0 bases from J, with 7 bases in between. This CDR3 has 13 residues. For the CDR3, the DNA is TGCAGCGTTTACGGGGCGAACACCGGGGAGCTGTTTTTT. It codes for CSVYGANTGELFF.

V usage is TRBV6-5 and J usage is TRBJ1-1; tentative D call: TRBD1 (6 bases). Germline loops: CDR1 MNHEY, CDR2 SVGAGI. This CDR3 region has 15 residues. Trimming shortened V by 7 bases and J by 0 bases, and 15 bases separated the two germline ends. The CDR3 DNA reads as TGTGCCAGCACACCCAGTGGGGGCATGAACACTGAAGCTTTCTTT. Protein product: CASTPSGGMNTEAFF.

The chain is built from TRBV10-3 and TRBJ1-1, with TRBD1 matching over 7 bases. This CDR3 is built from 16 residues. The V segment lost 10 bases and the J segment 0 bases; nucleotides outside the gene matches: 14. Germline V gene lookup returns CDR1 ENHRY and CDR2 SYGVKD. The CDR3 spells CATPTGRPDMNTEAFF. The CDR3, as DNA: TGTGCCACCCCGACAGGGAGGCCCGATATGAACACTGAAGCTTTCTTT.

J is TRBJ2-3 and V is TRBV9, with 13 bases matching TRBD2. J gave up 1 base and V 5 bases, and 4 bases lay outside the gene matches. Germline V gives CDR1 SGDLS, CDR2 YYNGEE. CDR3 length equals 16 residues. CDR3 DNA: TGTGCCAGCAGACCTGGACTAGCGGGGGGCACAGATACGCAGTATTTT. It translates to CASRPGLAGGTDTQYF.

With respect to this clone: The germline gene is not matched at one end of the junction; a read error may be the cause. In DNA, the CDR3 is TGTGCCAGCAGATTAGCGGGGGGGAGCGACGAGCAGTACTTC. This translates into CASRLAGGSDEQYF. This sequence joins TRBV11-3 and TRBJ2-7; TRBD2 aligns across 11 bases. CDR1 and CDR2 from the germline V gene are SGHNT and YENEEA. This CDR3 region has 14 residues.

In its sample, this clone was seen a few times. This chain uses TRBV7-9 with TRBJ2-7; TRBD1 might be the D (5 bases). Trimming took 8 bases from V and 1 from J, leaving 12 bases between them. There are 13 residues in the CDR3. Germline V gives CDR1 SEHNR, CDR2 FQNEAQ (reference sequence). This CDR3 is CASLNSGSYEQYF. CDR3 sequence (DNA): TGTGCCAGCCTTAACTCAGGGTCCTACGAGCAGTACTTC.

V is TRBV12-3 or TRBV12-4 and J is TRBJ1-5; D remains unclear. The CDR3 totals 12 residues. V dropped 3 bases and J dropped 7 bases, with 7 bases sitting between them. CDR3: CASSFREQPQHF. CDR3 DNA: TGTGCCAGCAGTTTCCGGGAACAGCCCCAGCATTTT.

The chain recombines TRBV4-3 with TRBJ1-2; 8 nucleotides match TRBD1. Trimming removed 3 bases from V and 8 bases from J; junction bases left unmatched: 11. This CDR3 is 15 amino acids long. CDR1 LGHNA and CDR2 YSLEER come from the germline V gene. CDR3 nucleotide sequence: TGCGCCAGCAGCCAGGGACAGGAGGGCGCGGGGGGCTACACCTTC. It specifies CASSQGQEGAGGYTF.

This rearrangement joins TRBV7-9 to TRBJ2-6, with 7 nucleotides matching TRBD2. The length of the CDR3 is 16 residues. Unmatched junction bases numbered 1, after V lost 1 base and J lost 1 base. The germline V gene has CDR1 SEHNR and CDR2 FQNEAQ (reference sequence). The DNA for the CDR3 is TGTGCCAGCAGCTTAGGGGAGGGATCTGGGGCCAACGTCCTGACTTTC. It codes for CASSLGEGSGANVLTF.

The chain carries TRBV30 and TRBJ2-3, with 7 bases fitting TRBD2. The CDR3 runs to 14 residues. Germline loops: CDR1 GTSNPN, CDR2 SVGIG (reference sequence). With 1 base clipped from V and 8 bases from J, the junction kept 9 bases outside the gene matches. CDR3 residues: CAWSELAGRGTQYF. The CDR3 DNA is TGTGCCTGGAGTGAATTAGCGGGTCGAGGTACGCAGTATTTT.

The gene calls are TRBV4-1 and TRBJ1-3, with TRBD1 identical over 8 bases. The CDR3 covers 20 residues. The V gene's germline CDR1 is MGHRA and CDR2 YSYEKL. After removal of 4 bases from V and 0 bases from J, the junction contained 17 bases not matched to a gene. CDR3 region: CASSPFYPGQEPSSGNTIYF. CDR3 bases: TGCGCCAGCAGCCCTTTTTATCCGGGACAGGAACCGAGCTCTGGAAACACCATATATTTT.